This T cell receptor (beta chain) was sequenced during a study of cytomegalovirus exposure and HLA in healthy donors. PCR was performed using 60 Vbeta and 13 Jbeta primers. Method: immunoSEQ multiplex PCR; TCRdb's copy keeps in-frame clones and lacks some. The data contain 120,000 or so clones, 17% of them seen just once; the ten biggest clones take up approximately 2.9%. The CDR3 contains 16 residues. V lost 7 bases, J lost 4 bases, and 22 bases lay in between. Germline V lookup: CDR1 SEHNR, CDR2 FQNEAQ (reference sequence). This clone was picked up a small number of times. Its antigen is still unknown. Study findings and constraints: Generally TCR sequences proved uncommon, though certain public TCRs appeared in numerous donors. The study listed approximately 160 cytomegalovirus-associated TCR beta chains. Reports credit the classifier with highly specific, highly sensitive diagnosis of cytomegalovirus status.

Nominally healthy donors provided the samples, though records likely missed some immune exposures. The TCR sequence derives from a female donor in good health and CMV-seropositive. What was sequenced was PBMCs. The chain has TRBV7-9 and TRBJ1-2; D is possibly TRBD1 (6 bases). CDR3 DNA: TGTGCCAGCACCATCGCCGTTATGGACAGCCTCTATGGCTACACCTTC. Translating gives CASTIAVMDSLYGYTF.